Below, 32 T cell receptor beta chains from the same sample are listed, as sequenced in a study of blood T cell repertoires in COVID-19. TCRdb's table, derived via immunoSEQ multiplex PCR, lists solely in-frame clones and lacks some. Among fewer than 30,000 clones listed, 65% to 85% were seen once. Sequences were obtained from peripheral blood. The receptors were sampled from a man in his fifties with active or convalescent COVID-19.

The chain employs TRBV5-1 and TRBJ1-1; 7 nucleotides align to TRBD1. The CDR3 sequence is 14 residues long. Losses at the gene ends were 4 bases for V and 1 base for J; bases not matched to a gene: 4. Germline V CDR1 and CDR2: SGHRS, YFSETQ. CDR3 DNA: TGCGCCAGCAGCCCGGGGACAGCGAACACTGAAGCTTTCTTT. Amino acid sequence: CASSPGTANTEAFF.

V usage is TRBV3-1 (or the pseudogene TRBV3-2) and J usage is TRBJ2-7, with D possibly matching TRBD2 (6 bases). The length of the CDR3 is 14 residues. V was pared by 3 bases and J by 2 bases, with 11 bases between. The V gene's germline CDR1 is LGHDT and CDR2 YNNKEL (reference sequence). CDR3 residues: CASSHGAGPYEQYF. CDR3 DNA: TGTGCCAGCAGCCACGGGGCGGGACCCTACGAGCAGTACTTC.

The rearrangement links TRBV19 to TRBJ2-7, with D maybe TRBD2 (5 bases). The V gene's germline CDR1 is LNHDA and CDR2 SQIVND (reference sequence). The CDR3 extends over 15 amino acids. Trimming stripped 0 bases from V and 3 bases from J, with 12 bases between. This chain's CDR3 is CASSIDAGMGYEQYF. As DNA, the CDR3 is TGTGCCAGTAGTATAGATGCCGGGATGGGCTACGAGCAGTACTTC.

V usage is TRBV2 and J usage is TRBJ2-1, with D tentatively TRBD2 (5 bases). The CDR3 covers 15 residues. The ends were cut back, 3 bases at V and 8 bases at J, with 17 bases in the middle. CDR1 SNHLY and CDR2 FYNNEI come from the germline V gene. CDR3 DNA sequence: TGTGCCAGCAGTGATCGGGGTGGGCGTTTGGATGAGCAGTTCTTC. Protein sequence: CASSDRGGRLDEQFF.

V usage is TRBV7-6 and J usage is TRBJ2-5; D might be TRBD2 (6 bases). There are 16 residues in the CDR3. Per germline, CDR1 SGHVS and CDR2 FNYEAQ. The V end lost 5 bases, the J end lost 5 bases, and 21 bases lay between the germline ends. As DNA, the CDR3 is TGTGCCAGCAGCCCCAAGGGACTCTCCGGGATGGAGACCCAGTACTTC. It encodes CASSPKGLSGMETQYF.

The chain recombines TRBV6-6 with TRBJ1-1; D gene uncertain. Per germline, CDR1 MNHNY and CDR2 SVGAGI (reference sequence). V lost 5 bases and J lost 10, with 20 bases in between. This CDR3 contains 14 residues. The CDR3 sequence: CASSTLLEGTRAFF. CDR3 DNA sequence: TGTGCCAGCAGTACCCTGTTGGAGGGAACGAGAGCTTTCTTT.

The chain carries TRBV4-1 and TRBJ1-4, with a tentative D call TRBD1 (6 bases). V lost 1 base, J lost 6 bases, and 18 bases lay in between. Germline CDR1 reads MGHRA; CDR2 reads YSYEKL. CDR3 length equals 17 residues. DNA of the CDR3: TGCGCCAGCAGCCAAGTGTGGGGGCCCAGGGACGATGAAAAACTGTTTTTT. The encoded protein is CASSQVWGPRDDEKLFF.

This chain connects TRBV5-1 to TRBJ2-3; the D gene is possibly TRBD2 (6 bases). The CDR3 spans 15 residues. The germline V and J ends were trimmed by 0 bases and 1 base, with 9 bases remaining between them. Germline V gene data show CDR1 as SGHRS and CDR2 as YFSETQ. For the CDR3, the DNA is TGCGCCAGCAGCTTGGATCCGGGGGGCACAGATACGCAGTATTTT. Protein: CASSLDPGGTDTQYF.

This clone has more than one count but fewer than ten. The chain uses TRBV4-2 and TRBJ1-3; weak D call: TRBD1 (6 bases). This CDR3 is built from 16 residues. V lost 3 bases, J lost 0 bases, and 12 bases lay in between. Per the germline V gene, CDR1 is LGHNA and CDR2 is YNFKEQ. Written as DNA, the CDR3 is TGTGCCAGCAGCCAGGTGGACAGCCGCTCTGGAAACACCATATATTTT. It is translated as CASSQVDSRSGNTIYF.

The J gene is TRBJ2-1, the V gene TRBV19; 14 bases map to TRBD2. V shed 6 bases, J shed 9 bases, and the junction held 10 bases outside the gene matches. CDR1 and CDR2 (germline): LNHDA, SQIVND (reference sequence). The CDR3 has 16 residues. CDR3 nucleotides: TGTGCCAGTAGGGCGGAGGGACTAGCGGGAGTCGGTGAGCAGTTCTTC. Its translation: CASRAEGLAGVGEQFF.

The rearrangement joins TRBV25-1 to TRBJ1-1, with D uncertain. The V and J ends lost 3 bases and 3 bases respectively, with 5 bases between them. The CDR3 extends over 12 amino acids. In germline, CDR1 is MGHDK, CDR2 SYGVNS. CDR3 in amino acids: CASSDPYTEAFF. DNA for the CDR3: TGTGCCAGCAGTGACCCATACACTGAAGCTTTCTTT.

This clone was counted a few times. The J gene is TRBJ1-1, the V gene TRBV5-1; D unclear. The CDR3 has 14 residues. CDR1 and CDR2 (germline): SGHRS, YFSETQ. Trimming cost V 4 bases and J 6 bases, with 16 bases left between them. CDR3 nucleotides: TGCGCCAGCAGCGTGTCCGGGAGACGCGCTGAAGCTTTCTTT. Its protein is CASSVSGRRAEAFF.

In DNA form, the CDR3 reads TGTGCCAGCAGAGGGGGCTTGGGGCTAGCGGGAGTGGGCGAGCAGTACTTC. Its protein is CASRGGLGLAGVGEQYF. This chain connects TRBV11-3 to TRBJ2-7, with TRBD2 matching over 10 bases. J was trimmed by 6 bases and V by 6 bases; bases with no gene match: 17. Looked up from germline, CDR1 is SGHNT and CDR2 is YENEEA. The CDR3 is 17 amino acids.

The chain links TRBV2 to TRBJ1-2, with unresolved D. Germline V gene data show CDR1 as SNHLY and CDR2 as FYNNEI. Trimming removed 6 bases at V and 6 bases at J, with 8 bases between. The CDR3 contains 11 residues. The CDR3 region is CASRLIDGYTF. The CDR3, as DNA: TGTGCCAGCAGGCTTATAGATGGCTACACCTTC.

This rearrangement joins TRBV6-5 to TRBJ1-6; 7 nucleotides agree with TRBD1. The germline V gene encodes CDR1 MNHEY and CDR2 SVGAGI. V dropped 6 bases and J dropped 10; count of bases not matched to a gene: 9. The CDR3 runs to 14 residues. The CDR3 DNA is TGTGCCAGCAGGGTAGGGGGCGCCGGGTCACCCCTCCACTTT. Protein: CASRVGGAGSPLHF.

CDR3 in DNA: TGTGCCATCAGTGAGAATCGGGGGGGTCCTTCAAATACGCAGTATTTT. Translated: CAISENRGGPSNTQYF. The rearrangement joins TRBV10-3 to TRBJ2-3; TRBD2 matches at 8 bases. Germline trimming cut 2 bases from V and 7 bases from J; bases unmatched to any gene: 11. The germline V gene encodes CDR1 ENHRY and CDR2 SYGVKD. This CDR3 is built from 16 residues.

J is TRBJ1-1 and V is TRBV6-5; 7 bases are shared with TRBD1. The germline V gene encodes CDR1 MNHEY and CDR2 SVGAGI. V was pared by 3 bases and J by 10 bases, with 14 bases of the junction left unmatched. This CDR3 comprises 15 residues. The CDR3 DNA sequence: TGTGCCAGCAGTTATACACAGGGGAGTAGTGAACCAGCTTTCTTT. This translates into CASSYTQGSSEPAFF.

This clone was detected only a few times. The V and J genes are TRBV3-1 (or the pseudogene TRBV3-2) and TRBJ1-3; D possibly corresponds to TRBD1 (6 bases). The CDR3 sequence is 14 residues long. Germline V gene lookup returns CDR1 LGHDT and CDR2 YNNKEL (reference sequence). V lost 6 bases and J lost 7, with 16 bases in between. The CDR3 reads CASRPTGTRNTIYF. Here the CDR3 DNA reads TGTGCCAGCAGACCTACAGGGACCCGGAACACCATATATTTT.

This chain links TRBV11-3 with TRBJ2-1; D may be TRBD1 (5 bases). Per germline, CDR1 SGHNT and CDR2 YENEEA. CDR3 size: 16 residues. The V gene lost 1 base and the J gene lost 10 bases, with 20 bases spanning the gap. DNA for the CDR3: TGTGCCAGCAGCTTAGCTACAATCGACAGTCGGCGCGAGCAGTTCTTC. This gives the protein CASSLATIDSRREQFF. The variable domain in full, with the rest retrieved from reference TRBV11-3 and TRBJ2-1, is EAGVVQSPRYKIIEKKQPVAFWCNPISGHNTLYWYLQNLGQGPELLIRYENEEAVDDSQLPKDRFSAERLKGVDSTLKIQPAELGDSAVYLCASSLATIDSRREQFFGPGTRLTVL.

This chain joins TRBV11-2 and TRBJ1-2; 8 nucleotides match TRBD1. Trimming took 4 bases from V and 7 from J; bases not matched to a gene: 8. The CDR3 contains 14 residues. CDR1 and CDR2 from the germline V gene are SGHAT and FQNNGV. The CDR3 coding sequence is TGTGCCAGCAGCTCCCTCTCGGACAGGGCTGGCTACACCTTC. The encoded protein is CASSSLSDRAGYTF.

CDR3 in amino acids: CASSPVGGSNYGYTF. CDR3 coding DNA: TGTGCCAGCAGTCCAGTAGGGGGTTCTAACTATGGCTACACCTTC. The chain combines TRBV27 with TRBJ1-2; TRBD1 might be the D (6 bases). V was clipped by 5 bases and J by 0 bases, with 13 bases between them. Germline V gene sequence: CDR1 MNHEY, CDR2 SMNVEV (reference sequence). CDR3 length: 15 residues.

The chain links TRBV6-5 to TRBJ1-4; 7 bases align to TRBD1. V gave up 7 bases and J gave up 8 bases; unmatched junction bases: 10. The CDR3 is made up of 14 amino acids. CDR1 and CDR2 from the germline V gene are MNHEY and SVGAGI. The CDR3 DNA reads as TGTGCCAGCAAAAGCCTACAGGGGTACGAAAAACTGTTTTTT. Translating it yields CASKSLQGYEKLFF.

This sequence joins TRBV28 and TRBJ2-2; the D is unclear. This CDR3 is 13 amino acids long. Germline CDR1 is MDHEN and CDR2 is SYDVKM. V lost 3 bases and J lost 1, with 3 bases in between. This CDR3 is CASSFLNTGELFF. The CDR3 nucleotides read TGTGCCAGCAGTTTTCTGAACACCGGGGAGCTGTTTTTT.

The V gene is TRBV2, the J gene TRBJ1-3; 9 bases line up with TRBD1. The CDR3 totals 17 residues. From germline, CDR1 is SNHLY and CDR2 FYNNEI. V shed 6 bases and J 2 bases; nucleotides not matched to a gene: 11. The CDR3 spells CASSAGTGRLAGNTIYF. CDR3 in DNA: TGTGCCAGCAGCGCCGGGACAGGGAGGTTGGCTGGAAACACCATATATTTT.

J is TRBJ1-3 and V is TRBV11-2; D perhaps matches TRBD1 (5 bases). CDR1 is SGHAT and CDR2 is FQNNGV in the germline V gene. V gave up 5 bases and J gave up 0 bases, with 8 bases separating them. The CDR3 totals 14 residues. CDR3 protein: CASSGARSGNTIYF. The CDR3 DNA reads TGTGCCAGCAGCGGGGCCCGCTCTGGAAACACCATATATTTT.

The rearrangement links TRBV5-4 to TRBJ2-3; D not resolved. Germline lookup yields CDR1 SGHNT and CDR2 YYREEE (reference sequence). The CDR3 runs to 11 residues. V was pared by 2 bases and J by 6 bases, with 4 bases between. The CDR3 is CASSFADTQYF. The CDR3, as DNA: TGTGCCAGCAGCTTCGCGGATACGCAGTATTTT. The variable domain in full, completed from reference TRBV5-4 and TRBJ2-3, reads ETGVTQSPTHLIKTRGQQVTLRCSSQSGHNTVSWYQQALGQGPQFIFQYYREEENGRGNFPPRFSGLQFPNYSSELNVNALELDDSALYLCASSFADTQYFGPGTRLTVL.

The CDR3 bases are TGTGCCATCAGTGAGTCGTCGAGGGGGACCTACGAGCAGTACTTC. Its protein is CAISESSRGTYEQYF. The gene calls are TRBV10-3 and TRBJ2-7, with D tentatively TRBD1 (6 bases). The CDR3 contains 15 residues. V was pared by 0 bases and J by 2 bases, with 11 bases between. Germline CDR1 ENHRY, CDR2 SYGVKD.

V is TRBV6-5 and J is TRBJ2-3; 12 nucleotides align to TRBD2. The CDR3 spans 16 residues. Trimming took 2 bases from V and 4 from J; bases not matched to a gene: 4. Germline CDR1 MNHEY, CDR2 SVGAGI. CDR3 nucleotides: TGTGCCAGCAGTTACCTAGCGGGAGGGGGGGCAGATACGCAGTATTTT. Its translation: CASSYLAGGGADTQYF.

The V and J genes are TRBV13 and TRBJ1-4; the D is unclear. Germline loops: CDR1 PRHDT, CDR2 FYEKMQ (reference sequence). Trimming removed 5 bases from V and 4 bases from J, with 11 bases in between. There are 14 residues in the CDR3. CDR3 protein: CASSPSGFNEKLFF. The CDR3 bases are TGTGCCAGCAGCCCTAGCGGGTTTAATGAAAAACTGTTTTTT.

The CDR3 region has the DNA TGTGCCAGCAGTTTACAGGGGGGACCCAATCAGCCCCAGCATTTT. It yields the protein CASSLQGGPNQPQHF. This chain joins TRBV27 and TRBJ1-5; 7 nucleotides line up with TRBD1. J was trimmed by 3 bases and V by 2 bases; bases with no gene match: 4. This CDR3 has 15 residues. Germline CDR1 and CDR2: MNHEY and SMNVEV (reference sequence).

The chain uses TRBV14 and TRBJ1-2, with D possibly TRBD1 on 5 matching bases. V gave up 1 base and J gave up 4 bases, with 13 bases separating them. The CDR3 extends over 15 amino acids. CDR1 is SGHDN and CDR2 is FVKESK in the germline V gene. Here the CDR3 DNA reads TGTGCCAGCAGCCAAGCGGGGGGGGGAAGCTATGGCTACACCTTC. Its translation: CASSQAGGGSYGYTF.

The V call is TRBV2, the J call TRBJ1-4, with 8 bases lining up with TRBD1. The junction had 6 bases not matched to a gene; V was cut back by 8 bases and J by 7 bases. CDR1 is SNHLY and CDR2 is FYNNEI in the germline V gene. The CDR3 is 13 residues long. The CDR3 spells CASLQGVAEKLFF. The CDR3 DNA reads as TGTGCCAGCCTACAGGGGGTCGCTGAAAAACTGTTTTTT.